The 24 T cell receptor beta chains below all came from one sample that was sequenced in a study of CD8 T cells in ankylosing spondylitis. TCRdb reanalysed the 5' RACE reads using MiXCR and keeps one entry per CDR3 protein. This table has about 250,000 distinct CDR3 sequences, about 24% appearing once. The sequencing input was blood, either unsorted or a sorted T cell fraction (not recorded which). Receptors were obtained from a male donor with ankylosing spondylitis or in good health (not recorded which).

This clonotype was counted many times. The chain recombines TRBV20-1 with TRBJ2-5, with unresolved D. The germline V gene has CDR1 DFQATT and CDR2 SNEGSKA (reference sequence). This CDR3 has 15 residues. The ends were cut back, 0 bases at V and 4 bases at J, with 15 bases in the middle. The CDR3 DNA reads TGCAGTGCTAGAGATGGTAGCCGAGACGGAGAGACCCAGTACTTC. Translating it yields CSARDGSRDGETQYF.

V usage is TRBV6-5 and J usage is TRBJ2-1; D ambiguous. Germline V gives CDR1 MNHEY, CDR2 SVGAGI. The germline V and J ends were trimmed by 2 bases and 10 bases, with 12 bases remaining between them. This CDR3 is 13 amino acids long. The CDR3 sequence is CASSYGRRGEQFF. Here the CDR3 DNA reads TGTGCCAGCAGTTACGGCCGTCGTGGGGAGCAGTTCTTC.

This clonotype has only a few counts. The genes are TRBV15 and TRBJ2-3; no firm D call. The CDR3 consists of 15 residues. Germline CDR1 and CDR2: LNHNV and YYDKDF (reference sequence). The V end was cut by 0 bases, the J end by 3 bases, with 10 bases between. CDR3 region: CATSRDSSETDTQYF. The CDR3 DNA reads TGTGCCACCAGCAGAGATTCTTCCGAGACAGATACGCAGTATTTT.

In this sample, this clonotype turned up a few times. The chain joins TRBV5-5 to TRBJ2-7; 8 bases are shared with TRBD2. Unmatched junction bases numbered 11, after V lost 3 bases and J lost 3 bases. The CDR3 covers 16 residues. The germline V gene has CDR1 SGHKS and CDR2 YYEKEE (reference sequence). CDR3 nucleotide sequence: TGTGCCAGCAGCTCCTTCCAACGGGGGGGCCGCTACGAGCAGTACTTC. It translates to CASSSFQRGGRYEQYF.

The sample holds many counts of this clonotype. The chain recombines TRBV10-3 with TRBJ2-1, with 7 bases that match TRBD2. CDR1 ENHRY and CDR2 SYGVKD come from the germline V gene. This CDR3 comprises 15 residues. Trimming at V came to 4 bases and at J to 7 bases, leaving 10 bases not matched to a gene. The CDR3 coding sequence is TGTGCCATCAGTGTTTTGGGAGGGGATAGGAATGAGCAGTTCTTC. Protein product: CAISVLGGDRNEQFF.

This clonotype was counted between two and nine times. CDR3 protein: CSARPTSGGLSYEQYF. For the CDR3, the DNA is TGCAGTGCTAGACCAACTAGCGGGGGTCTCTCCTACGAGCAGTACTTC. The genes are TRBV20-1 and TRBJ2-7, with 11 bases aligning to TRBD2. The CDR3 is made up of 16 amino acids. In germline, CDR1 is DFQATT, CDR2 SNEGSKA (reference sequence). V lost 2 bases, J lost 0 bases, and 6 bases stayed unmatched.

The chain carries TRBV20-1 and TRBJ2-3; 10 bases map to TRBD2. V lost 4 bases and J lost 2; bases outside the gene matches: 9. Germline V gene lookup returns CDR1 DFQATT and CDR2 SNEGSKA (reference sequence). The CDR3 has 16 amino acids. The CDR3 region is CSATPGTSVSTDTQYF. The CDR3 DNA is TGCAGTGCTACCCCCGGGACTAGCGTTTCCACAGATACGCAGTATTTT.

This clonotype was detected once. V is TRBV6-1 and J is TRBJ2-1, with D perhaps given as TRBD1 or TRBD2 (5 bases each). Germline CDR1 reads MNHNS; CDR2 reads SASEGT. This CDR3 is built from 13 residues. Between the trimmed V and J ends, which lost 6 bases and 10 bases, there was a span of 16 bases. Here the CDR3 DNA reads TGTGCCAGCAGGGTCTCCGGGGCCCGGGAGCAGTTCTTC. It encodes CASRVSGAREQFF.

This clonotype was observed at least ten times. This chain uses TRBV25-1 with TRBJ2-3; D is possibly TRBD1 (5 bases). With 5 bases removed from V and 4 bases from J, the gap between germline ends came to 19 bases. CDR1 is MGHDK, CDR2 SYGVNS, per germline. The CDR3 is 16 amino acids. CDR3 amino acids: CASSSGARSVSDTQYF. DNA of the CDR3: TGTGCCAGCAGTAGTGGGGCGCGTTCGGTTTCAGATACGCAGTATTTT. The full variable domain, rest sourced from reference TRBV25-1 and TRBJ2-3, is EADIYQTPRYLVIGTGKKITLECSQTMGHDKMYWYQQDPGMELHLIHYSYGVNSTEKGDLSSESTVSRIRTEHFPLTLESARPSHTSQYLCASSSGARSVSDTQYFGPGTRLTVL.

Written as DNA, the CDR3 is TGTGCCAGCTCACCTTACCCGGACGAGCAGTACTTC. Its translation: CASSPYPDEQYF. The chain links TRBV18 to TRBJ2-7; no clear D gene. V was trimmed by 3 bases and J by 5 bases, leaving 8 bases between them. This CDR3 spans 12 amino acids. Germline V lookup: CDR1 KGHSH, CDR2 LQKENI.

This clonotype has a handful of counts. The rearrangement links TRBV7-2 to TRBJ2-2; D is unclear. The CDR3 loop spans 15 amino acids. Trimming left V 1 base short and J 5 bases short, with 11 bases between. In germline, CDR1 is SGHTA, CDR2 FQGNSA. The CDR3 here is CASSLVVPPTGELFF. The DNA of the CDR3 is TGTGCCAGCAGCTTAGTCGTCCCACCAACCGGGGAGCTGTTTTTT.

The CDR3 DNA follows: TGTGCCAGCAGCTCCCCGACAGCCCACCAAGAGACCCAGTACTTC. This codes for CASSSPTAHQETQYF. The genes are TRBV12-3 or TRBV12-4 and TRBJ2-5; a possible D gene is TRBD1 (5 bases). V gave up 6 bases and J gave up 0 bases, with 14 bases separating them. This CDR3 is 15 amino acids long.

This clonotype was counted ten times or more. The gene calls are TRBV20-1 and TRBJ2-7, with D possibly TRBD2 on 5 matching bases. CDR3 length: 14 amino acids. Germline loops: CDR1 DFQATT, CDR2 SNEGSKA (reference sequence). Trimming removed 0 bases from V and 2 bases from J, with 11 bases in between. The CDR3 protein is CSARDRLSPYEQYF. The CDR3 coding sequence is TGCAGTGCTAGAGATCGACTATCCCCCTACGAGCAGTACTTC.

This chain joins TRBV2 and TRBJ1-5; TRBD1 aligns across 7 bases. The CDR3 is made up of 13 amino acids. Per germline, CDR1 SNHLY and CDR2 FYNNEI. The ends lost 5 bases at V and 7 bases at J; junction bases unmatched: 5. CDR3 loop: CASSPRGRQPQHF. The CDR3 DNA follows: TGTGCCAGCAGTCCCAGGGGGAGGCAGCCCCAGCATTTT.

This clonotype has only a few counts. This chain's CDR3 is CATSRHTGTGSFGELFF. CDR3 nucleotide sequence: TGTGCCACCAGCAGACACACCGGGACAGGGTCCTTCGGGGAGCTGTTTTTT. V and J are TRBV15 and TRBJ2-2, with 9 positions matching TRBD1. Germline V gives CDR1 LNHNV, CDR2 YYDKDF (reference sequence). This CDR3 has 17 amino acids. Trimming removed 2 bases from V and 7 bases from J; junction bases left unmatched: 11.

In this sample, this clonotype turned up many times. The rearrangement uses TRBV29-1 and TRBJ2-1, with D unresolved. The CDR3 contains 12 residues. V dropped 3 bases and J dropped 7 bases, with 10 bases sitting between them. Germline V gene data show CDR1 as SQVTM and CDR2 as ANQGSEA. The CDR3 nucleotides are TGCAGCGTTGATCGGGTCGGGAATGAGCAGTTCTTC. Translated: CSVDRVGNEQFF.

There are many counts of this clonotype. J is TRBJ1-2 and V is TRBV12-3 or TRBV12-4; maybe TRBD1 (5 bases). CDR3 length: 11 amino acids. The V and J ends lost 8 bases and 8 bases respectively, with 12 bases between them. CDR3 DNA sequence: TGTGCCAGCGGTGGGGCACCGGGCTACACCTTC. Its translation is CASGGAPGYTF.

This rearrangement joins TRBV7-3 to TRBJ2-5, with a possible D match to TRBD1 (6 bases). The germline V and J ends were trimmed by 4 bases and 3 bases, with 15 bases remaining between them. The length of the CDR3 is 15 residues. Germline CDR1 and CDR2: SGHTA and FQGTGA. CDR3: CASSSPGQTKETQYF. Here the CDR3 DNA reads TGTGCCAGCAGCTCCCCCGGACAGACGAAAGAGACCCAGTACTTC.

The table lists this clonotype with many counts. V is TRBV2 and J is TRBJ2-1, with 9 nucleotides matching TRBD2. Germline CDR1 is SNHLY and CDR2 is FYNNEI. The CDR3 totals 16 residues. Germline trimming cut 3 bases from V and 1 base from J; bases unmatched to any gene: 4. CDR3 protein: CASSEFLAGSYNEQFF. CDR3 DNA sequence: TGTGCCAGCAGTGAGTTCCTAGCGGGATCCTACAATGAGCAGTTCTTC.

This clonotype has a count of ten or more. The V gene is TRBV5-1, the J gene TRBJ2-3, with unresolved D. V lost 5 bases and J 0 bases, leaving 13 bases between the germline ends. Germline assignment: CDR1 SGHRS and CDR2 YFSETQ. There are 15 residues in the CDR3. The CDR3 sequence: CASRFDSTSTDTQYF. The CDR3 nucleotides read TGCGCCAGCAGGTTCGACTCGACGAGCACAGATACGCAGTATTTT.

The rearrangement joins TRBV7-6 to TRBJ2-3, with 13 positions matching TRBD2. CDR1 and CDR2 from the germline V gene are SGHVS and FNYEAQ. There are 18 residues in the CDR3. Trimming removed 1 base from V and 2 bases from J; junction bases left unmatched: 6. For the CDR3, the DNA is TGTGCCAGCAGCTTAGACTCGGGACTAGCGGGGCCCACAGATACGCAGTATTTT. This encodes CASSLDSGLAGPTDTQYF.

V is TRBV7-2 and J is TRBJ2-1; D may be TRBD2 (5 bases). The CDR3 contains 14 residues. Germline CDR1 and CDR2: SGHTA and FQGNSA. The V gene lost 1 base and the J gene lost 9 bases, with 13 bases spanning the gap. The CDR3 region is CASSLEGWAGEQFF. As DNA, the CDR3 is TGTGCCAGCAGCTTAGAGGGCTGGGCGGGTGAGCAGTTCTTC.

Only a few counts were recorded for this clonotype. This chain joins TRBV20-1 and TRBJ2-7; 7 bases map to TRBD1. In germline, CDR1 is DFQATT, CDR2 SNEGSKA (reference sequence). The CDR3 covers 13 residues. V dropped 0 bases and J dropped 3; count of bases not matched to a gene: 2. The CDR3 sequence is CSARETGLYEQYF. CDR3 coding DNA: TGCAGTGCTAGAGAGACAGGGCTCTACGAGCAGTACTTC.

In this sample, this clonotype turned up many times. The J gene is TRBJ2-3, the V gene TRBV2; TRBD1 might be the D (6 bases). Germline loops: CDR1 SNHLY, CDR2 FYNNEI. This CDR3 is built from 17 residues. The germline V and J ends were trimmed by 0 bases and 0 bases, with 13 bases remaining between them. The CDR3 coding sequence is TGTGCCAGCAGTGAAGCCGACAGGTCAACTAGCACAGATACGCAGTATTTT. It codes for CASSEADRSTSTDTQYF.